This TCR beta chain was recorded in a study of shared clonotypes between healthy human individuals. Assay used: immunoSEQ multiplex PCR; TCRdb lists only in-frame clones, some missing. The sample has 2 million to 2.5 million clones, 93% seen once. V was clipped by 6 bases and J by 11 bases, with 19 bases between them. CDR1 and CDR2 from the germline V gene are MDHEN and SYDVKM. The CDR3 consists of 13 residues. The genes are TRBV28 and TRBJ1-1; D not resolved. The sequence derives from a man younger than 35 in good health. Some clones in this sample may be carry-over from other donors' samples. Sample: naive CD4+ T cells from PBMCs. The sample's subset: CD45RA+ positively selected. The CDR3 nucleotides are TGTGCCAGCAGCACCCCTTCCGGGATGGGGGCTTTCTTT. Its protein is CASSTPSGMGAFF.